This TCR beta chain derives from a study of CD8+CD57+ T cells in acquired aplastic anemia. About the study: Recorded DNA amounts for sorted CD4+ and CD8+ cells had an average of around 3.4 ug. The study, taken as a whole, reports: Patients shared about 30 CD8+ CDR3 sequences with controls.

V shed 0 bases and J shed 4 bases, with 6 bases lying between them. The CDR3 runs to 13 residues. Germline V gene lookup returns CDR1 SGHDN and CDR2 FVKESK. The sample holds one count of this clonotype. Its cognate antigen is unknown. CDR3 and TCR beta VDJ profiling relied on a genomic DNA template. One entry per CDR3 protein results from TCRdb running MiXCR on the reads. The sample has 55,000 to 80,000 distinct CDR3 sequences, around half seen once. The TCR originated in a human donor in good health, serving as a control. The sequencing sample was made of sorted CD4+, CD8+, or CD8+CD57+ T cells (not recorded which) from PBMCs. The chain is built from TRBV14 and TRBJ1-1; D ambiguous. CDR3: CASSQDRTTEAFF. In DNA, the CDR3 is TGTGCCAGCAGCCAAGATCGGACCACTGAAGCTTTCTTT.